The entry that follows covers one T cell receptor beta chain sequence. Its matching antigen is unknown. The ends were cut back, 6 bases at V and 2 bases at J, with 14 bases in the middle. CDR1 MNHEY and CDR2 SVGAGI come from the germline V gene. CDR3 length: 15 amino acids. The data were produced by immunoSEQ multiplex PCR, yet TCRdb's version contains in-frame clones alone and is incomplete. Of about 140,000 clones listed, roughly 90% are singletons. The data are from a study of T cell responses to AZD1222 COVID-19 vaccine. The study, taken as a whole, reports: Nearly half of the spike-specific TCRs reportedly recognize variant regions that carry no mutations. Only after the peak T cell response were repertoires sampled.

This specimen was peripheral blood, taken on day 0 of AZD1222 vaccination. The source of this sequence is an adult in good health. The J gene is TRBJ1-3, the V gene TRBV6-5; D is perhaps TRBD1 (6 bases). The CDR3, as DNA: TGTGCCAGCAGCTTTACAGGGTTTACTGGAAACACCATATATTTT. Protein product: CASSFTGFTGNTIYF.